Listed below are T cell receptor beta chains from one sample, sequenced in a study of T cell repertoires in cytomegalovirus infection. Each CDR3 protein is one row after TCRdb ran MiXCR on the reads. The repertoire holds around 85,000 distinct CDR3 sequences, with around 49% as singletons. These receptors' targets are unknown. Sequencing was performed on CD8+ T cells from cultured PBMCs, taken from culture after CMV antigen stimulation. The receptors originated from a human donor in good health (CMV status not recorded). Some clones in this sample may be carry-over from other donors' samples. Each CDR3 is given with its conserved first and last residue. D genes are given only for firm matches. Rows give clone size only sometimes, using once, few, many, or a class for an expanded clone.

V gene	J gene	D gene	clone size	CDR3 protein	CDR3 DNA
TRBV4-1	TRBJ2-5	NA	NA	CASSQADIDPETQYF	TGCGCCAGCAGCCAAGCGGACATTGATCCGGAGACCCAGTACTTC
TRBV19	TRBJ2-7	TRBD2	NA	CSKGSGLATGYEQYF	TGTTCTAAGGGATCCGGACTAGCGACGGGCTACGAGCAGTACTTC
TRBV19	TRBJ2-1	NA	NA	CASSEFQGSYNEQFF	TGTGCCAGTAGTGAGTTCCAGGGTTCCTACAATGAGCAGTTCTTC
TRBV6-2/TRBV6-3	TRBJ2-1	TRBD1	NA	CASSPTGYYNEQFF	TGTGCCAGCAGCCCGACAGGGTACTACAATGAGCAGTTCTTC
TRBV6-1	TRBJ1-1	NA	few	CASSERGPRGTEAFF	TGTGCCAGCAGTGAAAGGGGACCGAGGGGCACTGAAGCTTTCTTT
TRBV6-1	TRBJ2-7	NA	NA	CASSEGSAASYEQYF	TGTGCCAGCAGTGAAGGTTCAGCCGCCTCCTACGAGCAGTACTTC
TRBV6-4	TRBJ2-6	NA	NA	CASSDSFWSNVLTF	TGTGCCAGCAGTGACAGTTTTTGGTCCAACGTCCTGACTTTC
TRBV9	TRBJ2-3	NA	few	CASSPWGSTDTQYF	TGTGCCAGCAGCCCATGGGGGAGCACAGATACGCAGTATTTT
TRBV11-2	TRBJ2-3	TRBD2	NA	CASSFGGVSTDTQYF	TGTGCCAGCAGCTTCGGGGGGGTTAGCACAGATACGCAGTATTTT
TRBV6-1	TRBJ1-2	NA	NA	CASSEREGGVYGYTF	TGTGCCAGCAGTGAAAGGGAGGGGGGAGTCTATGGCTACACCTTC
TRBV7-9	TRBJ2-7	TRBD1	NA	CASSSPGQGAGEQYF	TGTGCCAGCAGCTCACCGGGACAGGGGGCCGGGGAGCAGTACTTC
TRBV5-6	TRBJ2-1	NA	NA	CASSLRGDLTGYNEQFF	TGTGCCAGCAGCCTCCGAGGGGATTTGACGGGCTACAATGAGCAGTTCTTC
TRBV7-8	TRBJ2-1	NA	NA	CASSLGPFSYNEQFF	TGTGCCAGCAGCTTGGGACCTTTCTCCTACAATGAGCAGTTCTTC
TRBV27	TRBJ2-7	NA	NA	CASSLFGSSSYEQYF	TGTGCCAGCAGTTTATTCGGGAGTTCCTCCTACGAGCAGTACTTC
TRBV7-3	TRBJ2-7	TRBD2	NA	CASSLWEGPYEQYF	TGTGCCAGCAGCCTTTGGGAGGGGCCCTACGAGCAGTACTTC
TRBV7-3	TRBJ1-6	NA	NA	CASSIGPSGSPLHF	TGTGCCAGCAGCATCGGACCGTCAGGTTCACCCCTCCACTTT
TRBV12-5	TRBJ1-2	NA	once	CASGTTWGYTF	TGTGCTAGTGGCACCACCTGGGGCTACACCTTC
TRBV15	TRBJ2-1	TRBD2	NA	CATSSGRAGRSEQFF	TGTGCCACCAGCAGCGGACGAGCGGGACGGAGTGAGCAGTTCTTC
TRBV24-1	TRBJ2-1	NA	few	CATSDLQTGVKDNEQFF	TGTGCCACCAGTGATTTGCAAACGGGGGTCAAGGACAATGAGCAGTTCTTC
TRBV24-1	TRBJ1-1	NA	NA	CATSDFPGSAFF	TGTGCCACCAGTGATTTCCCAGGGTCAGCTTTCTTT
TRBV7-9	TRBJ2-3	NA	few	CASSSGAGTDTQYF	TGTGCCAGCAGCTCCGGAGCAGGGACAGATACGCAGTATTTT
TRBV12-5	TRBJ2-5	TRBD2	NA	CASGLVLAGEETQYF	TGTGCTAGTGGTTTGGTACTCGCGGGAGAAGAGACCCAGTACTTC
TRBV7-4	TRBJ2-7	NA	NA	CASSLKTGLLDEHYF	TGTGCCAGCAGCTTAAAAACGGGCCTCTTGGACGAGCACTACTTC
TRBV12-3/TRBV12-4	TRBJ2-1	NA	NA	CASRKGLDNEQFF	TGTGCCAGCAGAAAGGGACTCGACAATGAGCAGTTCTTC
TRBV12-3/TRBV12-4	TRBJ1-4	NA	NA	CASSQGANEKLFF	TGTGCCAGCTCACAGGGAGCTAATGAAAAACTGTTTTTT
TRBV7-9	TRBJ2-7	NA	NA	CASSSPATYEQYF	TGTGCCAGCAGCTCCCCAGCGACCTACGAGCAGTACTTC
TRBV6-5	TRBJ2-1	NA	few	CASSYSQDYNEQFF	TGTGCCAGCAGTTACTCGCAGGACTACAATGAGCAGTTCTTC
TRBV12-3/TRBV12-4	TRBJ1-5	NA	NA	CASSLPAGSQHF	TGTGCCAGCAGTCTGCCGGCGGGGTCCCAGCATTTT
TRBV6-2/TRBV6-3	TRBJ2-4	TRBD2	few	CASSLAGGPHIQYF	TGTGCCAGCAGTTTAGCGGGAGGGCCGCACATTCAGTACTTC
TRBV2	TRBJ2-1	TRBD2	NA	CASSARDYLYNEQFF	TGTGCCAGCAGTGCCCGGGACTACCTGTACAATGAGCAGTTCTTC
TRBV7-9	TRBJ2-7	TRBD1	many	CASSRLPPGGRRSPIYEQYF	TGTGCCAGCAGCCGTCTACCCCCAGGGGGCCGGCGATCGCCGATCTACGAGCAGTACTTC
TRBV4-1	TRBJ1-1	NA	few	CASSPADSRKTEAFF	TGCGCCAGCAGCCCCGCGGACAGCAGAAAAACTGAAGCTTTCTTT
TRBV4-3	TRBJ1-5	NA	NA	CASSQTVAQPQHF	TGCGCCAGCAGCCAAACGGTGGCTCAGCCCCAGCATTTT
TRBV12-3/TRBV12-4	TRBJ2-5	NA	NA	CASRIGETQYF	TGTGCCAGCAGAATAGGAGAGACCCAGTACTTC
TRBV11-2	TRBJ2-7	NA	NA	CASSPDRGSYEQYF	TGTGCCAGCAGTCCAGACCGTGGAAGTTACGAGCAGTACTTC
TRBV7-9	TRBJ2-1	NA	few	CASSPRGRDAEQFF	TGTGCCAGCAGCCCCCGGGGCAGGGACGCTGAGCAGTTCTTC
TRBV11-3	TRBJ2-1	TRBD2	few	CASSLGETSTYNEQFF	TGTGCCAGCAGCTTAGGGGAGACTAGCACATACAATGAGCAGTTCTTC
TRBV27	TRBJ1-5	NA	few	CASSPRTANQPQHF	TGTGCCAGCAGCCCCCGGACAGCAAATCAGCCCCAGCATTTT
TRBV5-5	TRBJ1-1	NA	NA	CASSLRQDTEAFF	TGTGCCAGCAGCTTGCGGCAGGACACTGAAGCTTTCTTT
TRBV10-3	TRBJ2-7	TRBD2	few	CAISEARGVTYEQYF	TGTGCCATCAGTGAGGCACGGGGGGTTACCTACGAGCAGTACTTC
TRBV2	TRBJ1-2	NA	NA	CASTPDGIYGYTF	TGTGCCAGCACCCCGGACGGGATCTATGGCTACACCTTC
TRBV27	TRBJ2-7	NA	once	CASSLSRVGTYEQYF	TGTGCCAGCAGTTTATCGAGGGTAGGGACCTACGAGCAGTACTTC